Presented here are 15 T cell receptor beta chains from one specimen sequenced in a study of T cell changes during pregnancy in multiple sclerosis. The assay was immunoSEQ multiplex PCR, and TCRdb's table has in-frame clones only and misses some. The sample shows approximately 58,000 clones, roughly 90% of them seen only once. This material consisted of peripheral blood, taken in the second trimester of pregnancy. Source of these receptors: a female donor in good health, enrolled as a control in a pregnancy study.

This clone appeared a single time. This CDR3 is CASSVQGNGNEQFF. The CDR3 nucleotides read TGTGCCAGCAGCGTACAGGGTAATGGAAATGAGCAGTTCTTC. This rearrangement joins TRBV11-3 to TRBJ2-1; a possible D gene is TRBD1 (6 bases). Germline-derived CDR1 and CDR2 are SGHNT and YENEEA. The CDR3 consists of 14 residues. Trimming cost V 5 bases and J 7 bases, with 15 bases left between them.

The chain combines TRBV18 with TRBJ1-5; weak D call: TRBD1 (5 bases). CDR1 and CDR2 (germline): KGHSH, LQKENI. The length of the CDR3 is 15 residues. The V end lost 3 bases, the J end lost 3 bases, and 12 bases lay between the germline ends. The chain's CDR3 is CASSPFGGNNQPQHF. In DNA, the CDR3 is TGTGCCAGCTCACCTTTCGGGGGGAACAATCAGCCCCAGCATTTT.

CDR3 coding DNA: TGTGCCAGCAGTTTATCTTTGCCAGGGGGTAACTATGGCTACACCTTC. Translating gives CASSLSLPGGNYGYTF. The rearrangement uses TRBV27 and TRBJ1-2; 7 nucleotides agree with TRBD1. Germline lookup yields CDR1 MNHEY and CDR2 SMNVEV (reference sequence). The CDR3 consists of 16 residues. V trimming: 0 bases; J trimming: 1 base; junction bases outside the gene matches: 5.

The rearrangement uses TRBV18 and TRBJ1-3; 8 bases align to TRBD1. V gave up 5 bases and J gave up 2 bases; unmatched junction bases: 11. The germline gives CDR1 KGHSH, CDR2 LQKENI. This CDR3 region has 17 residues. The CDR3 reads CASSSTGTTGAGNTIYF. CDR3 DNA sequence: TGTGCCAGCTCAAGTACGGGGACGACAGGGGCTGGAAACACCATATATTTT. The full variable domain, with the rest looked up from reference TRBV18 and TRBJ1-3, is NAGVMQNPRHLVRRRGQEARLRCSPMKGHSHVYWYRQLPEEGLKFMVYLQKENIIDESGMPKERFSAEFPKEGPSILRIQQVVRGDSAAYFCASSSTGTTGAGNTIYFGEGSWLTVV.

This rearrangement joins TRBV11-1 to TRBJ1-1; D is possibly TRBD1 (5 bases). This CDR3 has 13 residues. V gave up 3 bases and J gave up 2 bases, with 7 bases separating them. CDR1 is SGHAT and CDR2 is FQDESV in the germline V gene (reference sequence). The CDR3 spells CASSLTVNTEAFF. The CDR3 bases are TGTGCCAGCAGCTTGACAGTTAACACTGAAGCTTTCTTT.

The chain employs TRBV6-1 and TRBJ2-7; D is possibly TRBD1 (6 bases). The CDR3 extends over 15 amino acids. Trimming cost V 2 bases and J 2 bases, with 13 bases left between them. Germline loops: CDR1 MNHNS, CDR2 SASEGT. In DNA form, the CDR3 reads TGTGCCAGCAGTGAATTAGGAGGACAGCCCTACGAGCAGTACTTC. Protein product: CASSELGGQPYEQYF.

V usage is TRBV4-3 and J usage is TRBJ2-1; D possibly corresponds to TRBD2 (5 bases). The V gene lost 0 bases and the J gene lost 0 bases, with 12 bases spanning the gap. The CDR3 contains 17 residues. Germline loops: CDR1 LGHNA, CDR2 YSLEER. The CDR3 sequence: CASSQERTLSSYNEQFF. CDR3 nucleotides: TGCGCCAGCAGCCAAGAACGGACTTTGAGCTCCTACAATGAGCAGTTCTTC.

The chain joins TRBV7-3 to TRBJ2-3, with 14 bases aligning to TRBD2. The CDR3 sequence is 19 residues long. The V and J ends lost 5 bases and 1 base, in that order; junction bases with no gene match: 11. CDR1 and CDR2 from the germline V gene are SGHTA and FQGTGA. The CDR3 nucleotides are TGTGCCAGCAGCGACCCGGGACTAGCGGGAGTATATGGCACAGATACGCAGTATTTT. It specifies CASSDPGLAGVYGTDTQYF.

J is TRBJ1-4 and V is TRBV23-1; D is unclear. TRBV23-1 has ORF status, its function being uncertain. The CDR3 totals 14 residues. Trimming stripped 3 bases from V and 6 bases from J, with 11 bases between. Here the CDR3 reads CASSQRVVDEKLFF. CDR3 DNA sequence: TGCGCCAGCAGTCAGCGGGTTGTGGATGAAAAACTGTTTTTT.

The table lists this clone with a count of one. This chain links TRBV27 with TRBJ1-2; 7 bases match TRBD1. J lost 4 bases, V lost 4 bases, and 6 bases had no gene match. CDR1 and CDR2 from the germline V gene are MNHEY and SMNVEV (reference sequence). The CDR3 consists of 14 residues. The CDR3 loop is CASSSRDSFYGYTF. Here the CDR3 DNA reads TGTGCCAGCAGTTCGAGGGACAGCTTCTATGGCTACACCTTC.

The genes are TRBV7-9 and TRBJ2-7, with D possibly being TRBD2 (8 bases). This CDR3 has 17 residues. The V end lost 4 bases, the J end lost 5 bases, and 24 bases lay between the germline ends. Germline CDR1 and CDR2: SEHNR and FQNEAQ (reference sequence). The CDR3 spells CASSSGGRQGGFHEQYF. The CDR3 DNA follows: TGTGCCAGCAGCTCGGGGGGGCGACAGGGTGGTTTCCACGAGCAGTACTTC.

The chain joins TRBV30 to TRBJ2-5; D may be TRBD2 (7 bases). The CDR3 extends over 13 amino acids. In germline, CDR1 is GTSNPN, CDR2 SVGIG (reference sequence). V dropped 5 bases and J dropped 3 bases, with 13 bases sitting between them. CDR3 sequence (DNA): TGTGCCTGGGCCGGGGGGCCGAAAGAGACCCAGTACTTC. This translates into CAWAGGPKETQYF.

The chain uses TRBV30 and TRBJ2-1, with 9 bases fitting TRBD2. This CDR3 has 15 residues. V lost 3 bases, J lost 9 bases, and 12 bases stayed unmatched. The germline V gene encodes CDR1 GTSNPN and CDR2 SVGIG (reference sequence). CDR3 protein: CAWSPRWREGGEQFF. DNA of the CDR3: TGTGCCTGGAGCCCTCGGTGGCGGGAGGGGGGTGAGCAGTTCTTC. The variable domain in full, completed from reference TRBV30 and TRBJ2-1, reads SQTIHQWPATLVQPVGSPLSLECTVEGTSNPNLYWYRQAAGRGLQLLFYSVGIGQISSEVPQNLSASRPQDRQFILSSKKLLLSDSGFYLCAWSPRWREGGEQFFGPGTRLTVL.

The chain is built from TRBV29-1 and TRBJ2-2; TRBD1 matches at 8 bases. The V and J ends lost 6 bases and 2 bases, in that order; junction bases with no gene match: 11. Germline CDR1 is SQVTM and CDR2 is ANQGSEA. CDR3 length equals 16 residues. The CDR3 sequence is CSVANRDRPNTGELFF. The CDR3 DNA is TGCAGCGTCGCCAACCGGGACAGGCCAAACACCGGGGAGCTGTTTTTT.

The chain carries TRBV11-3 and TRBJ2-3; 7 bases fit TRBD1. This CDR3 spans 13 amino acids. V was clipped by 5 bases and J by 5 bases; unmatched bases: 4. Germline V gene lookup returns CDR1 SGHNT and CDR2 YENEEA. The CDR3 region is CASSPRTGDTQYF. CDR3 nucleotides: TGTGCCAGCAGCCCACGGACAGGAGATACGCAGTATTTT.